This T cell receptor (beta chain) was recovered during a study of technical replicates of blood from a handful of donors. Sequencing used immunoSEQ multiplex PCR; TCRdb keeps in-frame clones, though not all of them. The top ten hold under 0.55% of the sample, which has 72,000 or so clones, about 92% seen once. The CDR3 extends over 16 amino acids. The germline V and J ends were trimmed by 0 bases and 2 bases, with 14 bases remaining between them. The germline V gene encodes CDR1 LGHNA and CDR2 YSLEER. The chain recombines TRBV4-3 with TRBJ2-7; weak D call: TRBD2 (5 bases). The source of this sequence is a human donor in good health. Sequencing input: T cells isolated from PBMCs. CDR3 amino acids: CASSQDLGIRAYEQYF. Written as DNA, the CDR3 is TGCGCCAGCAGCCAAGATCTCGGGATACGGGCCTACGAGCAGTACTTC.